This passage covers 14 T cell receptor beta chains from one sample sequenced in a study of cytomegalovirus exposure and HLA in healthy donors. The study ran its PCR with 60 Vbeta and 13 Jbeta primers. TCRdb keeps only in-frame clones here, not all; method: immunoSEQ multiplex PCR. The table includes roughly 110,000 clones, less than 80% detected once. Material: PBMCs. These receptor sequences come from a man in his sixties in good health and CMV-seronegative.

V is TRBV5-4 and J is TRBJ1-2, with a possible D match to TRBD1 (6 bases). Looked up from germline, CDR1 is SGHNT and CDR2 is YYREEE (reference sequence). Trimming pared 4 bases from V and 2 bases from J, leaving 9 bases between. The CDR3 length is 13 residues. CDR3 DNA: TGTGCCAGCAGCCCGGACAGAAACTATGGCTACACCTTC. Amino acid sequence: CASSPDRNYGYTF.

In its sample, this clone was seen a few times. The chain joins TRBV5-1 to TRBJ1-2, with 8 bases fitting TRBD1. The CDR3 runs 14 residues. With 4 bases clipped from V and 8 bases from J, the junction kept 10 bases outside the gene matches. CDR1 SGHRS and CDR2 YFSETQ come from the germline V gene. CDR3 DNA: TGCGCCAGCAGCGTCCAAGTGACAGGGGACGGCTACACCTTC. Encoded protein: CASSVQVTGDGYTF.

The rearrangement links TRBV7-9 to TRBJ1-1, with D possibly matching TRBD1 (6 bases). This CDR3 has 15 amino acids. CDR1 SEHNR and CDR2 FQNEAQ come from the germline V gene (reference sequence). V was clipped by 5 bases and J by 0 bases, with 13 bases between them. As DNA, the CDR3 is TGTGCCAGCAGCACAGACAGGAGTATGAACACTGAAGCTTTCTTT. Protein product: CASSTDRSMNTEAFF.

Only a few counts were recorded for this clone. The chain joins TRBV5-8 to TRBJ2-1, with 10 bases identical to TRBD1. The CDR3 spans 14 residues. From germline, CDR1 is SGHTS and CDR2 YDEGEE. V gave up 2 bases and J gave up 6 bases; unmatched junction bases: 2. The CDR3 is CASSFRDRGNEQFF. The CDR3 DNA follows: TGTGCCAGCAGCTTCCGGGACAGGGGCAATGAGCAGTTCTTC.

As concerns this clone: The junction differs from germline at one of its ends, possibly a read error. This chain joins TRBV7-2 and TRBJ1-2, with TRBD1 matching 8 bases. The germline V gene encodes CDR1 SGHTA and CDR2 FQGNSA. The CDR3 is 16 amino acids. The CDR3 DNA reads TGTGCCAGCAGCTTAGTTTCAGGGGGCAGTTTCTATCGCTACACCTTC. Translation gives CASSLVSGGSFYRYTF.

This clone was picked up a small number of times. The chain carries TRBV11-2 and TRBJ2-1; 11 bases match TRBD1. Per germline, CDR1 SGHAT and CDR2 FQNNGV. V gave up 4 bases and J gave up 8 bases; unmatched junction bases: 4. The CDR3 is made up of 14 amino acids. CDR3 sequence reads: CASSSGQGVDEQFF. Written as DNA, the CDR3 is TGTGCCAGCAGCTCGGGACAGGGGGTTGATGAGCAGTTCTTC.

The chain joins TRBV5-1 to TRBJ1-1; 7 bases align to TRBD1. This CDR3 is 15 amino acids long. Germline CDR1 is SGHRS and CDR2 is YFSETQ. The V segment lost 3 bases and the J segment 1 base; nucleotides outside the gene matches: 6. CDR3 DNA: TGCGCCAGCAGCTGGGGGGACAGAAAGAACACTGAAGCTTTCTTT. This encodes CASSWGDRKNTEAFF. Based on the CDR3 plus reference TRBV5-1 and TRBJ1-1, the full variable domain is KAGVTQTPRYLIKTRGQQVTLSCSPISGHRSVSWYQQTPGQGLQFLFEYFSETQRNKGNFPGRFSGRQFSNSRSEMNVSTLELGDSALYLCASSWGDRKNTEAFFGQGTRLTVV.

V gene TRBV5-1 combines with J gene TRBJ2-7; 9 bases align to TRBD2. This CDR3 spans 16 amino acids. With 3 bases clipped from V and 3 bases from J, the junction kept 10 bases outside the gene matches. CDR1 is SGHRS, CDR2 YFSETQ, per germline. The CDR3 nucleotides are TGCGCCAGCAGCTACGGGGGTAGCGGGGGAATCTACGAGCAGTACTTC. It translates to CASSYGGSGGIYEQYF.

The V call is TRBV27, the J call TRBJ1-2; D unclear. Trimming removed 5 bases at V and 4 bases at J, with 17 bases between. The CDR3 spans 15 residues. Germline V CDR1 and CDR2: MNHEY, SMNVEV (reference sequence). In DNA form, the CDR3 reads TGTGCCAGCAGTCCAGGACCCGGGGAAGGCTATGGCTACACCTTC. Translating it yields CASSPGPGEGYGYTF.

The V and J genes are TRBV7-8 and TRBJ1-5, with D perhaps matching TRBD1 (5 bases). V was clipped by 5 bases and J by 7 bases, with 12 bases between them. The CDR3 length is 13 residues. Per germline, CDR1 SGHVS and CDR2 FQNEAQ. CDR3 nucleotides: TGTGCCAGCAGCAGTCAGGGAATCCAGCCCCAGCATTTT. Translation gives CASSSQGIQPQHF.

The chain employs TRBV13 and TRBJ1-5, with D unclear. The CDR3 consists of 14 residues. Germline-derived CDR1 and CDR2 are PRHDT and FYEKMQ (reference sequence). Trimming took off 2 bases at V and 6 bases at J, with 11 bases between the two ends. The CDR3 DNA is TGTGCCAGCAGCTTAACTGGAGGCTCTCAGCCCCAGCATTTT. It translates to CASSLTGGSQPQHF. The full variable domain, in which reference TRBV13 and TRBJ1-5 provide the parts outside the CDR3, is AAGVIQSPRHLIKEKRETATLKCYPIPRHDTVYWYQQGPGQDPQFLISFYEKMQSDKGSIPDRFSAQQFSDYHSELNMSSLELGDSALYFCASSLTGGSQPQHFGDGTRLSIL.

This clone occurred once. At one of its ends the junction is not consistent with the germline gene, which may arise from a read error. The genes are TRBV7-9 and TRBJ1-1, with D perhaps matching TRBD1 (5 bases). CDR1 SEHNR and CDR2 FQNEAQ come from the germline V gene (reference sequence). The CDR3 spans 12 residues. This chain's CDR3 is CASSLMGGGLDF. In nucleotides, the CDR3 is TGTGCCAGCAGCTTAATGGGGGGAGGTTTAGACTTT.

This rearrangement joins TRBV2 to TRBJ1-6; 8 bases fit TRBD1. The CDR3 spans 14 residues. Trimming at V came to 7 bases and at J to 8 bases, leaving 7 bases not matched to a gene. Germline assignment: CDR1 SNHLY and CDR2 FYNNEI. The CDR3 protein is CASTRTGPHSPLHF. CDR3 DNA sequence: TGTGCCAGCACTCGGACAGGGCCGCATTCACCCCTCCACTTT. The full variable domain, its missing parts supplied by reference TRBV2 and TRBJ1-6, is EPEVTQTPSHQVTQMGQEVILRCVPISNHLYFYWYRQILGQKVEFLVSFYNNEISEKSEIFDDQFSVERPDGSNFTLKIRSTKLEDSAMYFCASTRTGPHSPLHFGNGTRLTVT.

This clone has more than one count but fewer than ten. This chain links TRBV6-6 with TRBJ2-1, with 8 bases identical to TRBD2. CDR3 length equals 12 residues. With V trimmed by 7 bases and J by 6 bases, 2 bases remained unmatched. The germline gives CDR1 MNHNY, CDR2 SVGAGI (reference sequence). The CDR3 is CASTGGTNEQFF. The CDR3 region has the DNA TGTGCCAGCACGGGAGGGACCAATGAGCAGTTCTTC.